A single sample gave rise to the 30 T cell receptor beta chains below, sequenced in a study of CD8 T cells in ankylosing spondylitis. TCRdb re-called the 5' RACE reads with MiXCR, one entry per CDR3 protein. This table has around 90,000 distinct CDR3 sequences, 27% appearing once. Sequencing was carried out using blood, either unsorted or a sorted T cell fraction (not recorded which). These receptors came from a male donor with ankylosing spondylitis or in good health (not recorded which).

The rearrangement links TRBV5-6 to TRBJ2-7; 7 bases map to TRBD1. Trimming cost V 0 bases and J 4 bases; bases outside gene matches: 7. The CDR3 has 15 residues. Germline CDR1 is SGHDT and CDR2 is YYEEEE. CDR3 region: CASSLELGGWYEQYF. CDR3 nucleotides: TGTGCCAGCAGCTTGGAGTTAGGGGGCTGGTACGAGCAGTACTTC.

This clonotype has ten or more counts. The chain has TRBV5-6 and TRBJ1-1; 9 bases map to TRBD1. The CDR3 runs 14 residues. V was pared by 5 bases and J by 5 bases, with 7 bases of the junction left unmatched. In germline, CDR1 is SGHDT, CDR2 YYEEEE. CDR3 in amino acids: CASRGQGPGTEAFF. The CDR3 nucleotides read TGTGCCAGCAGGGGACAGGGCCCGGGAACTGAAGCTTTCTTT.

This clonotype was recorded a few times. CDR3 in amino acids: CATSDPRQGTTEAFF. In DNA, the CDR3 is TGTGCCACCAGTGACCCACGACAGGGAACCACTGAAGCTTTCTTT. The V call is TRBV24-1, the J call TRBJ1-1, with 7 bases identical to TRBD1. This CDR3 region has 15 residues. From germline, CDR1 is KGHDR and CDR2 SFDVKD. The junction had 8 bases not matched to a gene; V was cut back by 4 bases and J by 4 bases.

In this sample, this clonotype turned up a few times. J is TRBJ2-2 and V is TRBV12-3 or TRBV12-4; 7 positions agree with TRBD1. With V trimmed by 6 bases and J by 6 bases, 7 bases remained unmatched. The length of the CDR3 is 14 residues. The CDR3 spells CASRRGQSAGELFF. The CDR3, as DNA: TGTGCCAGCAGAAGGGGACAGTCGGCCGGGGAGCTGTTTTTT.

CDR3 region: CASSLSGPISYEQYV. In DNA form, the CDR3 reads TGTGCCAGCAGCTTAAGCGGCCCCATCTCCTACGAGCAGTACGTC. The rearrangement joins TRBV11-2 to TRBJ2-7; maybe TRBD2 (5 bases). The ends were cut back, 2 bases at V and 0 bases at J, with 11 bases in the middle. This CDR3 region has 15 residues. Germline lookup yields CDR1 SGHAT and CDR2 FQNNGV.

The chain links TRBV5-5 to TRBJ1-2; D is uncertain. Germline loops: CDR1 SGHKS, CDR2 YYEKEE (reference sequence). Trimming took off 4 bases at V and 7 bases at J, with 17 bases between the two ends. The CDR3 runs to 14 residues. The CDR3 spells CASSTLLATGGYTF. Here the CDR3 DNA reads TGTGCCAGCAGCACCTTATTGGCGACGGGTGGCTACACCTTC.

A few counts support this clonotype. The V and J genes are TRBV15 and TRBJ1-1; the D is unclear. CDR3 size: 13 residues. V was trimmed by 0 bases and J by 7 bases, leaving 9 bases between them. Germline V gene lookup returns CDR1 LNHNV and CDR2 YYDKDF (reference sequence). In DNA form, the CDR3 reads TGTGCCACCAGCAGAGATCCCAGCCTTGAAGCTTTCTTT. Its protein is CATSRDPSLEAFF.

CDR3 sequence: CASSLAGSGSDTQYF. In DNA form, the CDR3 reads TGCGCCAGCAGCTTGGCAGGGTCAGGTTCGGATACGCAGTATTTT. The chain recombines TRBV5-1 with TRBJ2-3, with D possibly matching TRBD1 (5 bases). Germline CDR1 SGHRS, CDR2 YFSETQ. The CDR3 runs 15 residues. Trimming shortened V by 0 bases and J by 6 bases, and 14 bases separated the two germline ends.

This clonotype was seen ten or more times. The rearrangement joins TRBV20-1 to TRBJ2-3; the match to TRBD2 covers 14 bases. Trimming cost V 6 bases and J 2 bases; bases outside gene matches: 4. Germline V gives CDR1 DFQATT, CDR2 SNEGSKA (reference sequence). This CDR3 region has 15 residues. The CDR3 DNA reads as TGCAGTGCAAGGGGACTAGCGGGGGCCACAGATACGCAGTATTTT. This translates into CSARGLAGATDTQYF.

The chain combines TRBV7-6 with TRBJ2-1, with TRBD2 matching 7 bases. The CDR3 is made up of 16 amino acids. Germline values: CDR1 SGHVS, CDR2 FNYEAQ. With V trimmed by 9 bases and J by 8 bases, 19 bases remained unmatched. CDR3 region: CASSEGSREAGDEQFF. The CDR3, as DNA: TGTGCCAGTAGCGAGGGTAGTCGGGAGGCGGGCGATGAGCAGTTCTTC. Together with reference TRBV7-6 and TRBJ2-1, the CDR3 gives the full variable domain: GAGVSQSPRYKVTKRGQDVALRCDPISGHVSLYWYRQALGQGPEFLTYFNYEAQQDKSGLPNDRFSAERPEGSISTLTIQRTEQRDSAMYRCASSEGSREAGDEQFFGPGTRLTVL.

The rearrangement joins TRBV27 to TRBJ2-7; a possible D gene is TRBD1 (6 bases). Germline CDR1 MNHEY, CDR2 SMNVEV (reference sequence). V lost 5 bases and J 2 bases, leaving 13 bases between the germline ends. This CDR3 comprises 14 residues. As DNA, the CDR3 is TGTGCCAGCAGTAACTCAGACAGGACCTACGAGCAGTACTTC. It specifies CASSNSDRTYEQYF.

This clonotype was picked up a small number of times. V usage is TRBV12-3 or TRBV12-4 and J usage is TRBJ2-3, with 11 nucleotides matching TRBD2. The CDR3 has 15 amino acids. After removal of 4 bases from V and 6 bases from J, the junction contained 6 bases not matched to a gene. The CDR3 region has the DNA TGTGCCAGCAGTTCCAGCCTAGCGGGAGGCGATACGCAGTATTTT. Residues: CASSSSLAGGDTQYF.

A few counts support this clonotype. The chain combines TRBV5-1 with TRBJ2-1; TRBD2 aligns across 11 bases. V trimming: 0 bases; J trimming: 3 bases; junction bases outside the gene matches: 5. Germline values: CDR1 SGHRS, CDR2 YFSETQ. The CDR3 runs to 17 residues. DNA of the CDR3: TGCGCCAGCAGCTTGGAGCCCGGGACTAGCGGCTACAATGAGCAGTTCTTC. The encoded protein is CASSLEPGTSGYNEQFF.

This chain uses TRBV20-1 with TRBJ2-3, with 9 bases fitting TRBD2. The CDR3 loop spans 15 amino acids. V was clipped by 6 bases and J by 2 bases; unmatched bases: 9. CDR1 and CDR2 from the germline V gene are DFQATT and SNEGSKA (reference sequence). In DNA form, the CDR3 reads TGCAGTGCCCCGGTGGGCGGGAGGGCCACAGATACGCAGTATTTT. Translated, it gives CSAPVGGRATDTQYF.

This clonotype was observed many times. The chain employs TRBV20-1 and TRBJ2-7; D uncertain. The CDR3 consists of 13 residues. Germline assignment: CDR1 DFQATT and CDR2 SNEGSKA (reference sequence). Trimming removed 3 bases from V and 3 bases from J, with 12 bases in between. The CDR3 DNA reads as TGCAGTGCTAGGGGGATTTTCGGCTACGAGCAGTACGTC. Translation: CSARGIFGYEQYV.

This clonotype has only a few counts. CDR3 coding DNA: TGCAGTGCTTCGCGCCCCAGGGGTCTCGGACAGCCCCAGCATTTT. Its protein product is CSASRPRGLGQPQHF. This chain joins TRBV20-1 and TRBJ1-5; a possible D gene is TRBD1 (6 bases). Germline V gene sequence: CDR1 DFQATT, CDR2 SNEGSKA (reference sequence). V shed 5 bases and J shed 7 bases, with 21 bases lying between them. The CDR3 is 15 amino acids.

The CDR3 coding sequence is TGTGCCAGCAGTTTCGGCGGGGGGAAAGAGACCCAGTACTTC. Amino acids: CASSFGGGKETQYF. The chain joins TRBV27 to TRBJ2-5, with 8 bases aligning to TRBD2. This CDR3 is 14 amino acids long. V trimming: 3 bases; J trimming: 3 bases; junction bases outside the gene matches: 3. Germline CDR1 is MNHEY and CDR2 is SMNVEV (reference sequence).

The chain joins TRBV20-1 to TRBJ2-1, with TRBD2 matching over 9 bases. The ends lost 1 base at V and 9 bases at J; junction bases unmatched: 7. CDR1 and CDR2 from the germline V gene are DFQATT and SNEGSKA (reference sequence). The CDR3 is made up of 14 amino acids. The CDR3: CSARGGSGSSEQFF. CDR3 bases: TGCAGTGCTAGAGGCGGTAGCGGGAGCAGTGAGCAGTTCTTC.

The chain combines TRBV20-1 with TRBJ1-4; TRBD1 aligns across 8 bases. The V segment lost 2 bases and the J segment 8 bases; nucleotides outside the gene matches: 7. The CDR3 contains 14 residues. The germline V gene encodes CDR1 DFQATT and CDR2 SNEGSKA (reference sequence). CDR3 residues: CSARLQGDNEKLFF. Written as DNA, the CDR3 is TGCAGTGCTAGATTACAGGGGGATAACGAAAAACTGTTTTTT.

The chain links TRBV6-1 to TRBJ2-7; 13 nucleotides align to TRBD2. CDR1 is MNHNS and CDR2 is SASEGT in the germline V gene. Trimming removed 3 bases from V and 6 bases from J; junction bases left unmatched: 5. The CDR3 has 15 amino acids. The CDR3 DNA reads TGTGCCAGCAGTGACACTGGACTAGCGGGAGTCGAGCAGTACTTC. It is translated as CASSDTGLAGVEQYF.

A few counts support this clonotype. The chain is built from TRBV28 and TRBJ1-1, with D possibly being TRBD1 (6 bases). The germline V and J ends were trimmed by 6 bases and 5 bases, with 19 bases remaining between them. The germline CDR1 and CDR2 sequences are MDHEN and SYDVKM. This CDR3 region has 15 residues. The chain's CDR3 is CASSLLGGAGTEAFF. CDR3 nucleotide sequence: TGTGCCAGCAGCCTCTTGGGGGGGGCGGGAACTGAAGCTTTCTTT.

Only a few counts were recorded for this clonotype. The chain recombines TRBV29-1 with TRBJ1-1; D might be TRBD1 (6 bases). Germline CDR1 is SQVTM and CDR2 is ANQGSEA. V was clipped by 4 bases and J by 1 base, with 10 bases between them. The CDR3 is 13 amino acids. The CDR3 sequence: CSVAQGGNTEAFF. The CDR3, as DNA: TGCAGCGTTGCTCAAGGGGGGAACACTGAAGCTTTCTTT. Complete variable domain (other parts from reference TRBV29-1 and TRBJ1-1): SAVISQKPSRDICQRGTSLTIQCQVDSQVTMMFWYRQQPGQSLTLIATANQGSEATYESGFVIDKFPISRPNLTFSTLTVSNMSPEDSSIYLCSVAQGGNTEAFFGQGTRLTVV.

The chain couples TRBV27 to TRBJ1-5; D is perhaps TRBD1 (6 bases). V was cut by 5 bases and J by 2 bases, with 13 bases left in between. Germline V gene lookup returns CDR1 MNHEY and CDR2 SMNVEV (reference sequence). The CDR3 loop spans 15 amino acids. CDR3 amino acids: CASSGGGIGNQPQHF. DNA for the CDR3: TGTGCCAGCAGTGGAGGGGGGATCGGCAATCAGCCCCAGCATTTT.

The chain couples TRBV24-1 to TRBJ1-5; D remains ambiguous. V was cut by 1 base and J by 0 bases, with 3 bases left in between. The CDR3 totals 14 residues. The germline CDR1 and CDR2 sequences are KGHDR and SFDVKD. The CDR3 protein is CATSDFDSNQPQHF. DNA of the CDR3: TGTGCCACCAGTGATTTTGATAGCAATCAGCCCCAGCATTTT.

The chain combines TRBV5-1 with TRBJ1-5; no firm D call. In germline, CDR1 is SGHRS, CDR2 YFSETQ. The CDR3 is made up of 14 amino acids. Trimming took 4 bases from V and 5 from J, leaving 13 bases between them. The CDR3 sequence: CASSPNSADQPQHF. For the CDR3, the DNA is TGCGCCAGCAGCCCGAATTCCGCAGATCAGCCCCAGCATTTT.

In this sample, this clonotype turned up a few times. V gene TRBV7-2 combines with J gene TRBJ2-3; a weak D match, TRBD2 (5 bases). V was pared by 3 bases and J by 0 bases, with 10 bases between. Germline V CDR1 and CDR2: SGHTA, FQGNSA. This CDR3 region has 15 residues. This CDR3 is CASSFQAASTDTQYF. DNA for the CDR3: TGTGCCAGCAGCTTTCAAGCGGCTAGCACAGATACGCAGTATTTT.

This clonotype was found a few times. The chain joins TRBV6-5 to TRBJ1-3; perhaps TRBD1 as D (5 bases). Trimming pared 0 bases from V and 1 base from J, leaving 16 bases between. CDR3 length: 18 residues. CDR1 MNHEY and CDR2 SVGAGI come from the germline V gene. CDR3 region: CASSYSLRGWRSGNTIYF. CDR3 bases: TGTGCCAGCAGTTACTCGCTTCGGGGGTGGAGGTCTGGAAACACCATATATTTT.

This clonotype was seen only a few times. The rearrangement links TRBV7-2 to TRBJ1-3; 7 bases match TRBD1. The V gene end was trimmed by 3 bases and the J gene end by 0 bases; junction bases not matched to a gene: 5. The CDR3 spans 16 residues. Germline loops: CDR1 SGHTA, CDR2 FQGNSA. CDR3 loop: CASSFPDRFSGNTIYF. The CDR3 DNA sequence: TGTGCCAGCAGCTTCCCGGACAGGTTCTCTGGAAACACCATATATTTT.

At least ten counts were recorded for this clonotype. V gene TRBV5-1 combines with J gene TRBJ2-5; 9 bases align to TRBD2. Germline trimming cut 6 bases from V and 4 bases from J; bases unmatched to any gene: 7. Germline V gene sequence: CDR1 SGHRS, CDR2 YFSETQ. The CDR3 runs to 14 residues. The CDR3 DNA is TGCGCCAGCACAACCCTAGCGGGGTCAGAGACCCAGTACTTC. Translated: CASTTLAGSETQYF.

The CDR3 protein is CSARVDSLTSGREYEQYF. The CDR3 DNA follows: TGCAGTGCTAGAGTTGACTCGCTTACTAGCGGGAGAGAATACGAGCAGTACTTC. The chain couples TRBV20-1 to TRBJ2-7; 11 bases match TRBD2. J lost 4 bases, V lost 1 base, and 15 bases had no gene match. CDR3 length equals 18 residues. Germline values: CDR1 DFQATT, CDR2 SNEGSKA (reference sequence).